Presented here are 4 T cell receptor beta chains from one specimen sequenced in a study of OX40 agonist ivuxolimab in advanced cancers. Data came from immunoSEQ multiplex PCR; TCRdb stores just in-frame clones and leaves some out. The data show tens of thousands of clones, with approximately 91% seen just once and approximately 1.6% held by the top ten. Source: CD4+ or CD8+ T cells sorted from blood, taken in a trial of the OX40 agonist ivuxolimab. The receptors shown here come from an adult with an advanced solid tumor such as melanoma, head and neck, liver or kidney cancer.

The rearrangement links TRBV2 to TRBJ2-3, with TRBD2 identical over 9 bases. Trimming cost V 6 bases and J 3 bases; bases outside gene matches: 4. CDR1 and CDR2 from the germline V gene are SNHLY and FYNNEI. CDR3 size: 14 residues. CDR3 residues: CASRGLAPTDTQYF. The DNA of the CDR3 is TGTGCCAGCAGGGGACTAGCTCCGACAGATACGCAGTATTTT.

The chain combines TRBV18 with TRBJ2-7; D perhaps matches TRBD1 (5 bases). Per germline, CDR1 KGHSH and CDR2 LQKENI. The length of the CDR3 is 15 residues. V lost 5 bases and J 1 base, leaving 15 bases between the germline ends. The CDR3 region has the DNA TGTGCCAGCTCAACAGGAACCCATAAATCCTACGAGCAGTACTTC. The encoded protein is CASSTGTHKSYEQYF. The whole variable domain, remainder taken from reference TRBV18 and TRBJ2-7, is NAGVMQNPRHLVRRRGQEARLRCSPMKGHSHVYWYRQLPEEGLKFMVYLQKENIIDESGMPKERFSAEFPKEGPSILRIQQVVRGDSAAYFCASSTGTHKSYEQYFGPGTRLTVT.

This chain connects TRBV6-1 to TRBJ2-1; D gene uncertain. CDR1 is MNHNS and CDR2 is SASEGT in the germline V gene. This CDR3 comprises 12 residues. V was pared by 0 bases and J by 10 bases, with 7 bases between. CDR3: CASSEALREQFF. The CDR3 DNA is TGTGCCAGCAGTGAAGCGCTGAGGGAGCAGTTCTTC.

The chain has TRBV11-3 and TRBJ1-1; D uncertain. Trimming removed 5 bases from V and 5 bases from J, with 12 bases in between. The germline gives CDR1 SGHNT, CDR2 YENEEA. This CDR3 region has 13 residues. This chain's CDR3 is CASSVAQATEAFF. The CDR3 DNA is TGTGCCAGCAGCGTAGCCCAGGCGACTGAAGCTTTCTTT. Complete variable domain (other parts from reference TRBV11-3 and TRBJ1-1): EAGVVQSPRYKIIEKKQPVAFWCNPISGHNTLYWYLQNLGQGPELLIRYENEEAVDDSQLPKDRFSAERLKGVDSTLKIQPAELGDSAVYLCASSVAQATEAFFGQGTRLTVV.